This T cell receptor beta chain appears in the sequencing data of a study of blood T cell repertoires in COVID-19 (dated by TCRdb to 2019 to 2021). Describing the broader study: Samples from collaborators originated in the United States, Italy and Spain and spanned both the acute and convalescent phases of COVID-19. The prospective study material was composed of cDNA or gDNA derived from T cells, B-cell-depleted T cells, or PBMCs. Deeply sampled blood TCRbeta repertoires from subjects exposed to, actively infected with, or recovered from COVID-19 were included in the dataset. The repertoires were released in a freely available public database meant as a resource for research on the immune response to SARS-CoV-2. The samples were drawn from two sources: the first 160 participants of the ongoing ImmuneRACE study, and fewer than 1,500 subjects contributed by 6 global collaborators. The sample metadata nearly always contained a de-identified subject ID, COVID-19 status, age in years and sex. HLA class I and class II types, where available, came from metadata supplied by the sample provider rather than from assay-based typing. Broader findings and caveats from the paper: Clinical and demographic metadata were provided uncurated, with the amount varying by source and participant.

TCRbeta CDR3 regions were amplified from genomic DNA by means of the immunoSEQ Assay, a bias-controlled multiplex PCR. On the authors' methods: Nucleated cell counts per sample were estimated from amplification of reference gene primers within the assay. Sequence reads were collapsed and filtered to measure the absolute abundance of every unique TCRbeta CDR3 rearrangement. Productive Simpson clonality was computed per sample as the square root of Simpson's diversity index over productive rearrangements. The source is immuneACCESS, and TCRdb retained only in-frame sequences with V and J called. Part of the clones is not carried over; for the studies checked, unresolved V genes explain less than half of this, and the remainder is unexplained. Clone size and the V and J calls come from that table; the DNA yielded D and trimming. This sample lists 290,000 or so clones; 85% to 90% were detected once. 1% to 1.5% of the sample is taken by the ten largest.

Details on this clone: What this receptor recognizes is not known. No base qualities exist here, and no much larger clone lies one base off it.

Trimming removed 3 bases from V and 0 bases from J; the gene matches leave 10 bases unexplained. CDR1 SGHNT and CDR2 YYREEE are derived from the germline V gene (reference sequence). Inclusive of the bounding cysteine and phenylalanine, the CDR3 is 18 residues long. The CDR3 DNA has 54 bases and is translated from base 1. Each collaborating institution followed its own protocols to collect whole blood in K2EDTA tubes. For TCRbeta analysis, collaborators shipped samples as frozen whole blood, isolated PBMCs, or DNA extracted from either of those sample types. The receptor chain draws on TRBV5-4 and TRBJ2-3; 10 middle bases align to TRBD2. The TCR originated in a man between 65 and 85 years old with acute or convalescent COVID-19. Sequenced material: peripheral blood. The CDR3 has the sequence CASSSQNPTSGSTDTQYF. The DNA sequence reads TGTGCCAGCAGCTCGCAGAACCCGACTAGCGGGAGCACAGATACGCAGTATTTT. Extended through the reference TRBV5-4 and TRBJ2-3 proteins, this CDR3 yields the full variable domain: ETGVTQSPTHLIKTRGQQVTLRCSSQSGHNTVSWYQQALGQGPQFIFQYYREEENGRGNFPPRFSGLQFPNYSSELNVNALELDDSALYLCASSSQNPTSGSTDTQYFGPGTRLTVL.